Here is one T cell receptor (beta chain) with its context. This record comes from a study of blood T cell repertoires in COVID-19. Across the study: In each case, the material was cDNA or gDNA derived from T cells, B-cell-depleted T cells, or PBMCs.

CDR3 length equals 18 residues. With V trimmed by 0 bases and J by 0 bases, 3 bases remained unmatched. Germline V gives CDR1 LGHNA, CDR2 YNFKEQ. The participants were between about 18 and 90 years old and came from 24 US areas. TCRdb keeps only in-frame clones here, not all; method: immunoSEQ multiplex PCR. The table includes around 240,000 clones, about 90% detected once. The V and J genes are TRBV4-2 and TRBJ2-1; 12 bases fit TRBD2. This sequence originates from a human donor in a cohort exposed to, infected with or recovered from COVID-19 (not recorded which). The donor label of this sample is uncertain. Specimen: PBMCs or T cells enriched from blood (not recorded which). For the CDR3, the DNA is TGTGCCAGCAGCCAAGATCTAGCGGGGGGGTACTCCTACAATGAGCAGTTCTTC. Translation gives CASSQDLAGGYSYNEQFF.